The rows below give T cell receptor beta chains drawn from one sample of a study of cytomegalovirus exposure and HLA in healthy donors. Only in-frame clones appear in the TCRdb table, and some are missing; sequencing was by immunoSEQ multiplex PCR. Among around 180,000 clones listed, roughly 80% were seen once. The sequenced sample consisted of PBMCs. These receptor sequences come from a male donor in good health and CMV-seronegative. Both conserved end residues are part of each CDR3. The D gene is left open where the match is weak. Clone size appears in some rows only: once, few, many, or a class for an expanded clone.

TRBD1	.	TRBV6-1	TRBJ1-1	CASSERGQGNTEAFF	TGTGCCAGCAGTGAAAGGGGGCAGGGGAACACTGAAGCTTTCTTT
.	.	TRBV5-1	TRBJ1-6	CASSSPGGSPLHF	TGCGCCAGCAGCTCGCCGGGGGGTTCACCCCTCCACTTT
.	.	TRBV29-1	TRBJ2-7	CSVEGPGKVYGEQYF	TGCAGCGTTGAAGGTCCGGGGAAGGTATATGGCGAGCAGTACTTC
TRBD1	.	TRBV9	TRBJ1-2	CASSVGDRGHYGYTF	TGTGCCAGCAGCGTAGGGGACAGGGGGCACTATGGCTACACCTTC
.	once	TRBV6-5	TRBJ2-1	CASSYSRSSNNEQFF	TGTGCCAGCAGTTACTCGAGGTCCAGTAACAATGAGCAGTTCTTC
.	.	TRBV4-2	TRBJ2-7	CASSQENWVSDEQYF	TGTGCCAGCAGCCAAGAAAATTGGGTGAGCGACGAGCAGTACTTC
TRBD2	.	TRBV6-1	TRBJ2-1	CASSEFSGGAYRNEQFF	TGTGCCAGCAGTGAATTTAGCGGGGGGGCATACAGGAATGAGCAGTTCTTC
TRBD1	.	TRBV7-9	TRBJ1-1	CASIDRGRSNTEAFF	TGTGCCAGCATTGACAGGGGGCGAAGTAACACTGAAGCTTTCTTT
.	.	TRBV15	TRBJ2-3	CATSRSSGLVDTQYF	TGTGCCACCAGCAGAAGTTCGGGATTGGTAGATACGCAGTATTTT
.	.	TRBV9	TRBJ1-3	CASSFDTDLVNTIYF	TGTGCCAGCAGCTTCGACACTGATCTGGTTAACACCATATATTTT
TRBD2	.	TRBV7-2	TRBJ2-7	CASREGAVYEQYF	TGTGCCAGCCGGGAGGGAGCCGTCTACGAGCAGTACTTC
TRBD1	few	TRBV6-6	TRBJ1-2	CASRTYAGTGVGYTF	TGTGCCAGCAGAACATATGCCGGGACAGGGGTTGGCTACACCTTC
TRBD2	.	TRBV5-1	TRBJ2-1	CASSLAGGARNEQFF	TGCGCCAGCAGCTTGGCGGGGGGGGCAAGGAATGAGCAGTTCTTC
.	.	TRBV4-2	TRBJ1-3	CASSQERGVSGNTIYF	TGTGCCAGCAGCCAAGAAAGAGGCGTCTCTGGAAACACCATATATTTT
TRBD2	.	TRBV7-3	TRBJ2-2	CASSSSGTSGSAGELFF	TGTGCCAGCAGCTCGTCCGGGACTAGCGGATCGGCCGGGGAGCTGTTTTTT
TRBD2	.	TRBV11-2	TRBJ2-1	CASSPAGGSGEQFF	TGTGCCAGCAGCCCAGCGGGGGGAAGCGGTGAGCAGTTCTTC
.	.	TRBV5-6	TRBJ2-7	CASSRKKQGPGEQYF	TGTGCCAGCAGCCGCAAGAAACAGGGACCGGGCGAGCAGTACTTC
.	.	TRBV28	TRBJ2-2	CASSLLGTSGELFF	TGTGCCAGCAGTCTACTCGGGACTTCTGGGGAGCTGTTTTTT
TRBD1	.	TRBV5-1	TRBJ2-5	CASSLWARQGVQTQYF	TGCGCCAGCAGCTTGTGGGCAAGACAGGGTGTACAGACCCAGTACTTC
.	.	TRBV7-8	TRBJ2-3	CASSLAGGWSNTQYF	TGTGCCAGCAGCTTAGCGGGGGGTTGGTCAAATACGCAGTATTTT
.	few	TRBV4-2	TRBJ1-1	CASSRSDSPEAFF	TGTGCCAGCAGCCGGTCGGATAGCCCTGAAGCTTTCTTT
TRBD1	.	TRBV19	TRBJ1-2	CASNPGGPGYTF	TGTGCCAGTAATCCAGGGGGCCCGGGCTACACCTTC
TRBD1	.	TRBV30	TRBJ1-1	CAWSGDRGPTNTEAFF	TGTGCCTGGAGTGGGGACAGGGGTCCGACGAACACTGAAGCTTTCTTT
.	.	TRBV18	TRBJ1-2	CASSPWEENYGYTF	TGTGCCAGCTCACCATGGGAGGAAAACTATGGCTACACCTTC
.	.	TRBV30	TRBJ1-5	CAWSVFSSNQPQHF	TGTGCCTGGAGTGTATTTAGTAGCAATCAGCCCCAGCATTTT
TRBD1	.	TRBV5-1	TRBJ2-3	CASSWGDRGTDTQYF	TGCGCCAGCAGCTGGGGGGACAGGGGAACAGATACGCAGTATTTT
.	.	TRBV7-8	TRBJ2-7	CAEQGERGEQYF	TGTGCCGAACAGGGTGAGAGAGGCGAGCAGTACTTC
TRBD1	.	TRBV7-2	TRBJ1-5	CASSLDRLSNQPQHF	TGTGCCAGCAGCCTGGACAGGCTTAGCAATCAGCCCCAGCATTTT
.	few	TRBV4-1	TRBJ2-7	CASSQDAQGMNEQYF	TGCGCCAGCAGCCAAGATGCTCAGGGTATGAACGAGCAGTACTTC
TRBD2	.	TRBV4-2	TRBJ2-3	CASSQERAGGTGTQYF	TGTGCCAGCAGCCAAGAACGAGCGGGGGGCACAGGTACGCAGTATTTT
.	.	TRBV5-1	TRBJ1-4	CASSLVAAGPTVEKLFF	TGCGCCAGCAGCTTGGTAGCTGCGGGACCCACGGTTGAAAAACTGTTTTTT
TRBD1	.	TRBV9	TRBJ2-5	CASSAHYRGETQYF	TGTGCCAGCAGCGCCCACTACAGGGGAGAGACCCAGTACTTC
.	few	TRBV5-6	TRBJ2-3	CASSALKERILPTDTQYF	TGTGCCAGCAGCGCATTGAAGGAGCGTATTCTTCCCACAGATACGCAGTATTTT
TRBD1	.	TRBV4-1	TRBJ2-5	CASSQDRDSEETQYF	TGCGCCAGCAGCCAAGACCGGGACAGCGAAGAGACCCAGTACTTC
.	.	TRBV18	TRBJ2-7	CASSSPVARGHEQYF	TGTGCCAGCTCATCTCCCGTGGCCAGGGGCCACGAGCAGTACTTC
.	.	TRBV19	TRBJ1-5	CASTATGDSNQPQHF	TGTGCCAGTACTGCGACGGGAGATAGCAATCAGCCCCAGCATTTT
.	.	TRBV7-2	TRBJ1-5	CASSPGVFNSNQPQHF	TGTGCCAGCAGCCCCGGTGTTTTCAATAGCAATCAGCCCCAGCATTTT
TRBD2	.	TRBV28	TRBJ2-3	CASSFGLAGGIDTQYF	TGTGCCAGCAGTTTCGGACTAGCGGGGGGAATAGATACGCAGTATTTT
TRBD1	.	TRBV6-1	TRBJ1-2	CASRAGTDYGYTF	TGTGCCAGCAGGGCCGGGACAGATTATGGCTACACCTTC
.	.	TRBV9	TRBJ1-4	CASSAGGATNEKLFF	TGTGCCAGCAGCGCGGGGGGCGCAACTAATGAAAAACTGTTTTTT
.	.	TRBV7-2	TRBJ2-6	CASSLDSGAFSGANVLTF	TGTGCCAGCAGCTTAGATTCAGGGGCCTTCTCTGGGGCCAACGTCCTGACTTTC
TRBD1	.	TRBV15	TRBJ2-7	CATSRDRGIGEQYF	TGTGCCACCAGCAGAGACAGGGGGATTGGCGAGCAGTACTTC
.	once	TRBV9	TRBJ2-6	CASSPFSAGANVLTF	TGTGCCAGCAGCCCATTCTCGGCTGGGGCCAACGTCCTGACTTTC
TRBD2	.	TRBV5-4	TRBJ2-3	CASSLGRGGTQYF	TGTGCCAGCAGCCTTGGACGGGGGGGCACGCAGTATTTT
.	.	TRBV6-5	TRBJ2-3	CASSQAGRSTDTQYF	TGTGCCAGCAGCCAGGCGGGCCGTAGCACAGATACGCAGTATTTT
TRBD1	.	TRBV7-2	TRBJ1-4	CASSRTGSNEKLFF	TGTGCCAGCAGCCGGACAGGGTCCAATGAAAAACTGTTTTTT
.	.	TRBV9	TRBJ1-1	CASSVSGNTEAFF	TGTGCCAGCAGCGTCTCGGGGAACACTGAAGCTTTCTTT
TRBD2	.	TRBV6-1	TRBJ2-2	CASGRESNTGELFF	TGTGCCAGCGGGAGGGAATCTAACACCGGGGAGCTGTTTTTT